This TCR beta chain was retrieved from a study of cytomegalovirus exposure and HLA in healthy donors. Study results and caveats: In vitro, a few CMV-associated chains proved specific for CMV antigens.

Concerning this clone: Antigen specificity is unknown.

TCRdb keeps only in-frame clones here, not all; method: immunoSEQ multiplex PCR. The profile shows 220,000 or so clones, about 89% of them singletons. The germline CDR1 and CDR2 sequences are MNHNS and SASEGT. CDR3 length: 18 amino acids. Trimming shortened V by 4 bases and J by 4 bases, and 23 bases separated the two germline ends. The material sequenced was PBMCs. The origin of this receptor is a woman aged 18-30 years in good health and CMV-seronegative. The chain combines TRBV6-1 with TRBJ1-3, with D uncertain. CDR3 residues: CASSGLFSGIGIGNTIYF. The DNA for the CDR3 is TGTGCCAGCAGTGGCTTATTTTCGGGGATTGGTATCGGAAACACCATATATTTT.